Following are 2 T cell receptor beta chains from one sample sequenced in a study of human T cells and chemical hapten exposure. Time point defined: pre-sensitization, week 0. The treatment here: therapeutic diphenylcyclopropenone sensitization with weekly scalp DPC. TCRdb re-derived calls from the RACE reads in MiXCR, one entry per CDR3 protein. This table holds approximately 180,000 distinct CDR3 sequences, around 30% found once. The sequences come from whole blood, collected in connection with sensitization to the hapten diphenylcyclopropenone (DPC). These TCRs come from a woman aged 25 to 39 with alopecia areata. Some clones in this sample may be carry-over from other donors' samples.

In its sample, this clonotype was seen a few times. The chain carries TRBV20-1 and TRBJ1-1; D is uncertain. The CDR3 totals 13 residues. Germline CDR1 reads DFQATT; CDR2 reads SNEGSKA (reference sequence). The V gene lost 1 base and the J gene lost 1 base, with 7 bases spanning the gap. CDR3 sequence reads: CSARGLENTEAFF. CDR3 in DNA: TGCAGTGCTAGAGGTCTCGAGAACACTGAAGCTTTCTTT.

The chain combines TRBV18 with TRBJ2-7; 11 positions agree with TRBD1. This CDR3 contains 14 residues. Per the germline V gene, CDR1 is KGHSH and CDR2 is LQKENI. V was clipped by 3 bases and J by 6 bases; unmatched bases: 4. The CDR3 sequence: CASSPGTGGAEQYF. The CDR3 DNA sequence: TGTGCCAGCTCACCGGGGACAGGGGGGGCCGAGCAGTACTTC.